The rows below give T cell receptor beta chains drawn from one sample of a study of T cell repertoires in cytomegalovirus infection. What these receptors recognize is not known. Each CDR3 protein gets one entry after TCRdb re-called the reads with MiXCR. The table has approximately 300,000 distinct CDR3 sequences, roughly 25% seen once; the top ten hold roughly 14%. The sample consisted of cultured PBMCs, taken from culture after CMV antigen stimulation. These receptors were taken from a human donor in good health (CMV status not recorded). Some clones in this sample may be carry-over from other donors' samples. The CDR3 runs from the conserved cysteine through the conserved F or W. A D gene is named only where the DNA matches it firmly. Clone sizes are given selectively: once, few, many, or a class where the clone is expanded.

CASSPAALLYNEQFF TGTGCCAGCAGCCCCGCGGCACTACTATACAATGAGCAGTTCTTC TRBJ2-1 few TRBV9 -
CASSWANGPYEQYF TGTGCCAGCAGTTGGGCTAACGGACCCTACGAGCAGTACTTC TRBJ2-7 many TRBV12-3/TRBV12-4 -
CASRPLGAATNEKLFF TGTGCCAGTAGACCCCTAGGGGCAGCAACTAATGAAAAACTGTTTTTT TRBJ1-4 - TRBV19 -
CASSSFRGTGRTAIYF TGTGCCAGCAGCAGCTTTCGGGGGACAGGGAGGACAGCCATATATTTT TRBJ1-3 once TRBV9 TRBD1
CASSLSRWTEAFF TGTGCCAGCAGTTTGTCGAGGTGGACTGAAGCTTTCTTT TRBJ1-1 many TRBV12-3/TRBV12-4 -
CSVEPVLRNTEAFF TGCAGCGTTGAGCCCGTACTTCGGAACACTGAAGCTTTCTTT TRBJ1-1 - TRBV29-1 -
CAWSVRNTGELFF TGTGCCTGGAGTGTACGGAACACCGGGGAGCTGTTTTTT TRBJ2-2 once TRBV30 -
CAWKAGTGGNTIYF TGTGCCTGGAAGGCCGGGACAGGAGGAAACACCATATATTTT TRBJ1-3 few TRBV30 TRBD1
CATSAPIGKTYGYTF TGTGCCACCAGTGCTCCGATCGGCAAAACCTATGGCTACACCTTC TRBJ1-2 - TRBV24-1 -
CASSSYGVNQPQHF TGTGCCAGCAGCTCATACGGGGTTAATCAGCCCCAGCATTTT TRBJ1-5 - TRBV5-6 -
CASSPSGGLAEAFF TGTGCCAGCAGCCCTAGTGGGGGGTTGGCTGAAGCTTTCTTT TRBJ1-1 few TRBV6-2/TRBV6-3 -
CASSIDRGSGNTIYF TGTGCCAGCAGTATCGACAGGGGGTCTGGAAACACCATATATTTT TRBJ1-3 - TRBV6-6 TRBD1
CASTVTGGYYEQYF TGTGCCAGCACCGTGACGGGAGGTTACTACGAGCAGTACTTC TRBJ2-7 few TRBV7-2 TRBD2
CASSLYGTGGFMNTEASF TGTGCCAGCAGCTTATACGGGACAGGGGGTTTCATGAACACTGAAGCTTCCTTT TRBJ1-1 - TRBV7-8 TRBD1
CSAILRTGQETQYF TGCAGTGCTATTCTCAGGACAGGCCAAGAGACCCAGTACTTC TRBJ2-5 - TRBV20-1 TRBD1
CASSPQGYSSGNTIYF TGTGCCAGCAGCCCACAGGGGTATAGCTCTGGAAACACCATATATTTT TRBJ1-3 many TRBV7-2 TRBD1
CASTPRPSDTGELFF TGTGCCAGCACCCCGCGGCCTTCCGACACCGGGGAGCTGTTTTTT TRBJ2-2 many TRBV7-2 -
CASSQGTGSYEQYF TGTGCCAGCAGCCAGGGGACAGGCTCCTACGAGCAGTACTTC TRBJ2-7 few TRBV27 TRBD1
CASRRGLRSYNSPLHF TGTGCCAGCAGAAGGGGATTACGTTCCTATAATTCACCCCTCCACTTT TRBJ1-6 many TRBV27 -
CASSLGGRAEQFF TGTGCCAGCAGTTTGGGGGGGAGAGCTGAGCAGTTCTTC TRBJ2-1 - TRBV27 TRBD2
CASSYPWGTNTGELFF TGTGCCAGCAGTTACCCATGGGGAACGAACACCGGGGAGCTGTTTTTT TRBJ2-2 few TRBV28 -
CASSSSRRVSGHNEQFF TGTGCCAGCAGTTCCAGCCGGAGGGTTAGCGGGCACAATGAGCAGTTCTTC TRBJ2-1 few TRBV12-3/TRBV12-4 TRBD2
CASSLSGGGNQPQHF TGTGCCAGCAGCTTATCGGGGGGAGGCAATCAGCCCCAGCATTTT TRBJ1-5 many TRBV7-8 -
CASSAGQKNQPQHF TGTGCCAGTAGTGCCGGCCAAAAAAATCAGCCCCAGCATTTT TRBJ1-5 - TRBV19 -
CASSRAGGTDTQYF TGTGCCAGCAGTCGAGCGGGAGGCACAGATACGCAGTATTTT TRBJ2-3 - TRBV14 TRBD2
CASRENYNEQFF TGTGCCAGCAGGGAAAACTACAATGAGCAGTTCTTC TRBJ2-1 few TRBV6-2/TRBV6-3 -
CASRAPAGGNIQYF TGTGCCAGCAGGGCGCCGGCTGGGGGGAACATTCAGTACTTC TRBJ2-4 many TRBV7-2 -
CASSATTGGGTDTQYF TGTGCCAGCAGCGCGACCACAGGGGGCGGCACAGATACGCAGTATTTT TRBJ2-3 few TRBV9 TRBD1
CASKQSGRSYNEQFF TGTGCCAGCAAACAAAGCGGGAGGAGTTACAATGAGCAGTTCTTC TRBJ2-1 once TRBV6-5 TRBD2
CASRRISGSGGETQYF TGTGCCAGTAGGCGGATTAGCGGGAGTGGCGGGGAGACCCAGTACTTC TRBJ2-5 - TRBV19 TRBD2
CASSLKGLGYTF TGTGCCAGCAGCTTAAAGGGGCTTGGCTACACCTTC TRBJ1-2 - TRBV7-2 -
CASSIGTFVRHEQYF TGTGCCAGTAGTATAGGGACCTTCGTCCGACACGAGCAGTACTTC TRBJ2-7 few TRBV19 -
CASSQDAGTSFEQYF TGCGCCAGCAGCCAAGATGCGGGGACTAGTTTCGAGCAGTACTTC TRBJ2-7 few TRBV4-3 TRBD2
CASSLSLAGSWEQFF TGTGCCAGCAGTTTAAGTCTAGCGGGCTCATGGGAGCAGTTCTTC TRBJ2-1 - TRBV6-2/TRBV6-3 TRBD2
CASSRGGLVLGEQYF TGTGCCAGCAGCCGGGGGGGTTTGGTGCTGGGTGAGCAGTACTTC TRBJ2-7 - TRBV28 TRBD2
CASSIAGTLNQPQHF TGTGCCAGTAGTATAGCAGGGACCCTAAATCAGCCCCAGCATTTT TRBJ1-5 - TRBV19 -
CASSPRLAGGEETQYF TGTGCCAGCTCCCCCAGACTAGCGGGAGGGGAAGAGACCCAGTACTTC TRBJ2-5 - TRBV18 TRBD2
CASSFGLGLINEQFF TGTGCCAGCAGCTTCGGACTAGGACTAATCAATGAGCAGTTCTTC TRBJ2-1 - TRBV7-4 TRBD2
CASSWRTESEAFF TGTGCCAGCAGTTGGAGGACTGAATCTGAAGCTTTCTTT TRBJ1-1 few TRBV12-3/TRBV12-4 -
CASSLSGRLQETQYF TGCGCCAGCAGCCTTAGCGGGAGACTCCAAGAGACCCAGTACTTC TRBJ2-5 - TRBV5-1 TRBD2
CASSLTSATYNEQFF TGTGCCAGCAGCCTGACTAGCGCAACCTACAATGAGCAGTTCTTC TRBJ2-1 - TRBV7-2 TRBD2
CASSLPPTSERRYF TGTGCCAGCAGTTTGCCTCCTACTAGCGAACGGCGGTACTTC TRBJ2-5 - TRBV12-3/TRBV12-4 TRBD2
CASVLGGYNEQFF TGTGCCAGCGTTCTTGGGGGTTACAATGAGCAGTTCTTC TRBJ2-1 many TRBV6-6 -
CASRFSLGDTQYF TGTGCCAGCCGCTTTTCCCTCGGAGATACGCAGTATTTT TRBJ2-3 - TRBV7-2 -
CASSPLTGGGNTIYF TGTGCCAGCAGCCCCCTGACCGGAGGTGGAAACACCATATATTTT TRBJ1-3 - TRBV7-2 -
CASHLPSGGEWSYEQYF TGTGCCAGCCACCTCCCTAGCGGAGGGGAGTGGTCCTACGAGCAGTACTTC TRBJ2-7 many TRBV7-2 TRBD2
CACSPHTGLAGVGEQFF TGTGCCTGCAGTCCGCACACGGGACTAGCGGGAGTCGGTGAGCAGTTCTTC TRBJ2-1 - TRBV12-3/TRBV12-4 TRBD2
CASSPLQGLGTEAFF TGTGCCAGCAGCCCCCTTCAGGGCTTGGGCACTGAAGCTTTCTTT TRBJ1-1 few TRBV7-2 -
CASSNLDWGAGEQYF TGTGCCAGCAGTAACCTGGATTGGGGGGCGGGCGAGCAGTACTTC TRBJ2-7 many TRBV7-8 -
CASSWGNPGTNTQYF TGTGCCAGCAGCTGGGGGAATCCCGGCACAAATACGCAGTATTTT TRBJ2-3 - TRBV7-6 -
CASSLKAGGNYEQYF TGTGCCAGCAGTTTAAAGGCAGGGGGAAACTACGAGCAGTACTTC TRBJ2-7 few TRBV27 TRBD1
CASSFHNRGSTGELFF TGTGCCAGCAGCTTCCATAACAGGGGGAGCACCGGGGAGCTGTTTTTT TRBJ2-2 - TRBV7-9 TRBD1